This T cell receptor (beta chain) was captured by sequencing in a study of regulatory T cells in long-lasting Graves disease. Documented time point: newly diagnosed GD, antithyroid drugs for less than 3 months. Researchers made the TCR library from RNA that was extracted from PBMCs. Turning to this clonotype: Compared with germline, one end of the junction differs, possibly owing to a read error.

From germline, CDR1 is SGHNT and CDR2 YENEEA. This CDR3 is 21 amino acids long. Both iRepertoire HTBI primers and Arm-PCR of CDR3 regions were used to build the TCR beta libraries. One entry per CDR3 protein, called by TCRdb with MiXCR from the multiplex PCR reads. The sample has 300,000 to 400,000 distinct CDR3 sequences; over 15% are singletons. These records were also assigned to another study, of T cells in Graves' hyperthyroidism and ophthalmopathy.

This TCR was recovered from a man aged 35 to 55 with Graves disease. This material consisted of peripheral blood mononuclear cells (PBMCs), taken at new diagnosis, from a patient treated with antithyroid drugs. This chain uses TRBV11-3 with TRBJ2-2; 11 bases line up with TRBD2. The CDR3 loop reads CASSHCWSSGGPPLKHRGAVF. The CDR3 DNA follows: TGTGCCAGCAGCCACTGTTGGTCTAGCGGGGGGCCGCCCCTAAAACACCGGGGAGCTGTTTTT. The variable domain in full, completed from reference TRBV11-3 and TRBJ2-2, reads EAGVVQSPRYKIIEKKQPVAFWCNPISGHNTLYWYLQNLGQGPELLIRYENEEAVDDSQLPKDRFSAERLKGVDSTLKIQPAELGDSAVYLCASSHCWSSGGPPLKHRGAVFGEGSRLTVL.